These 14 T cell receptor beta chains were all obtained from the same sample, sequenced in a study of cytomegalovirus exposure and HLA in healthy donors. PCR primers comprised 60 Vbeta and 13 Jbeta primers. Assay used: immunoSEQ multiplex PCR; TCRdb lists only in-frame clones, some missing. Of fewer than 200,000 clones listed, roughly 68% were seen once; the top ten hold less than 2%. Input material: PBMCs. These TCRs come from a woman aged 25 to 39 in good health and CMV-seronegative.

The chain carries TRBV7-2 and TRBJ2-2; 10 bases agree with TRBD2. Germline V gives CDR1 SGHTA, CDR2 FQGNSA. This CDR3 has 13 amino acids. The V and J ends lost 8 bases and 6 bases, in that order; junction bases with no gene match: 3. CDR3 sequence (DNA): TGTGCCAGCCTTCTAGCGGGAGCCGGGGAGCTGTTTTTT. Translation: CASLLAGAGELFF.

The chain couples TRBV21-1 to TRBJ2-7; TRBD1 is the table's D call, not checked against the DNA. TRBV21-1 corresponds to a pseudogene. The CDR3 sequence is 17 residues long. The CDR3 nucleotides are TGTGCCAGCAGCAAATTCTTCGCCGGGGACAGGCCCTACGAGCAGTACTTC. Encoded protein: CASSKFFAGDRPYEQYF.

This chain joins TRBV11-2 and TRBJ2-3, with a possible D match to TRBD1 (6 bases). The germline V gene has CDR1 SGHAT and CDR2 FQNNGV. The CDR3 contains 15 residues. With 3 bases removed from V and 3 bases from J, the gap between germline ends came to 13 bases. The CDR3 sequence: CASSLVQGETDTQYF. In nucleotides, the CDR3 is TGTGCCAGCAGCTTGGTACAGGGAGAAACAGATACGCAGTATTTT. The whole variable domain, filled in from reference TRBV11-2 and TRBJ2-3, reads EAGVAQSPRYKIIEKRQSVAFWCNPISGHATLYWYQQILGQGPKLLIQFQNNGVVDDSQLPKDRFSAERLKGVDSTLKIQPAKLEDSAVYLCASSLVQGETDTQYFGPGTRLTVL.

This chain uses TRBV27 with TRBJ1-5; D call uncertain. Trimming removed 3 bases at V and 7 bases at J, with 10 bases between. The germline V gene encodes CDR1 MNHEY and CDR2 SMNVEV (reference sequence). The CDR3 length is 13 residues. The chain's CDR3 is CASSLNGEQPQHF. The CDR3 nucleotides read TGTGCCAGCAGTTTGAACGGGGAGCAGCCCCAGCATTTT.

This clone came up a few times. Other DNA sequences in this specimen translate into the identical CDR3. CDR3 coding DNA: TGTGCCAGCAGTGAAAAAGCGGCAGTCAATGAGCAGTTCTTC. Protein product: CASSEKAAVNEQFF. The rearrangement joins TRBV6-1 to TRBJ2-1, with D perhaps matching TRBD2 (5 bases). Germline assignment: CDR1 MNHNS and CDR2 SASEGT. The CDR3 length is 14 residues. Between the trimmed V and J ends, which lost 2 bases and 6 bases, there was a span of 11 bases.

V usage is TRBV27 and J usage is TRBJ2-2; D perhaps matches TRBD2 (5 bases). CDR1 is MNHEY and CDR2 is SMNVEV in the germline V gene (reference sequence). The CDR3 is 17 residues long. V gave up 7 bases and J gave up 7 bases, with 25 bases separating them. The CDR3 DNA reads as TGTGCCAGCAACCTCCCGAGGGTACACGACCCTTGCGGGGAGCTGTTTTTT. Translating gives CASNLPRVHDPCGELFF.

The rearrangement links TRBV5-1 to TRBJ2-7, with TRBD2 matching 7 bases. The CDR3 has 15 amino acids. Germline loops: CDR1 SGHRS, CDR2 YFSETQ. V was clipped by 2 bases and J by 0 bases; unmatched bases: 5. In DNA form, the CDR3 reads TGCGCCAGCAGCTTCGGACCGGGGGGCTCCTACGAGCAGTACTTC. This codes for CASSFGPGGSYEQYF.

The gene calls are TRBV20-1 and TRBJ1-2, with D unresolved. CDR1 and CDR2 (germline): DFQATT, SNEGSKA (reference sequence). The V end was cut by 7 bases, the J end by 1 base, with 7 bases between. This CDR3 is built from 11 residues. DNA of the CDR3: TGCAGTGTTCAGAATAACTATGGCTACACCTTC. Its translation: CSVQNNYGYTF.

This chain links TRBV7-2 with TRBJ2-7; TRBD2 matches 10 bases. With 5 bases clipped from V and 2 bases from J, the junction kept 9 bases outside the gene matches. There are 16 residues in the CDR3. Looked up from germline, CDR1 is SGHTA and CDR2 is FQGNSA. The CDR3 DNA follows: TGTGCCAGCAGCCCCCTGTCTAGCGGGAGTACCTACGAGCAGTACTTC. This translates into CASSPLSSGSTYEQYF.

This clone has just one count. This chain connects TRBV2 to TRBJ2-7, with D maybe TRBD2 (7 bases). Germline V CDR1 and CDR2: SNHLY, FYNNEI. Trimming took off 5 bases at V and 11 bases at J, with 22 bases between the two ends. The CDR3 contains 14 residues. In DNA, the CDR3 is TGTGCCAGCAGTACGGGGGGCGGAATCTTTATGGAGTACTTC. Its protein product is CASSTGGGIFMEYF.

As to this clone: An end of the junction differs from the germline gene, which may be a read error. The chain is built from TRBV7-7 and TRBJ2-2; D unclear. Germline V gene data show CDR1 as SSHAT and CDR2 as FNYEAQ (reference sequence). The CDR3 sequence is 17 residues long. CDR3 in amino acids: CASSLNAQSLYTGELFF. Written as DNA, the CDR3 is TGTGCTAGCAGCTTAAATGCCCAAAGTCTATACACCGGGGAGCTGTTTTTT.

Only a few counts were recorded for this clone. The CDR3 reads CASSLLFRGRYEQYF. The CDR3 nucleotides read TGTGCCAGCAGCTTACTGTTCAGGGGGCGCTACGAGCAGTACTTC. The J gene is TRBJ2-7, the V gene TRBV11-2; 8 bases align to TRBD1. The V segment lost 2 bases and the J segment 3 bases; nucleotides outside the gene matches: 6. CDR3 length: 15 amino acids. Per germline, CDR1 SGHAT and CDR2 FQNNGV.

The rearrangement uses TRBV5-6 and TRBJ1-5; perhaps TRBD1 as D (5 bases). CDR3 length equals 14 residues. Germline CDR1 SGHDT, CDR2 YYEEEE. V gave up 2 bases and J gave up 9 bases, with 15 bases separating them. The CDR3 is CASSFYTGQWPQHF. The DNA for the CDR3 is TGTGCCAGCAGCTTTTACACAGGTCAGTGGCCCCAGCATTTT.

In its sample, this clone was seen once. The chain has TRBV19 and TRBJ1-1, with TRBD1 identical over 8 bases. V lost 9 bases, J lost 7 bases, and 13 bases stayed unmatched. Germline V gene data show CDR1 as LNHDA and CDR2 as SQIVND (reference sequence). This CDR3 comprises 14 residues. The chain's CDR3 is CASRGQGAVGEAFF. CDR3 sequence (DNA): TGTGCCAGCAGGGGGCAGGGGGCGGTTGGTGAAGCTTTCTTT.